This T cell receptor (beta chain) stems from a study of cytomegalovirus exposure and HLA in healthy donors. PCR involved 60 Vbeta and 13 Jbeta primers. Profiled with immunoSEQ multiplex PCR; TCRdb holds only in-frame clones, not every one. The data contain over 25,000 clones, almost 70% of them singletons. Trimming pared 1 base from V and 0 bases from J, leaving 10 bases between. Germline values: CDR1 SGHTA, CDR2 FQGNSA. The CDR3 is 15 amino acids. The source is a woman aged 45-60 years in good health and CMV-seronegative. The chain is built from TRBV7-2 and TRBJ2-7; unclear D gene. Sequencing was done on a sample of PBMCs. The CDR3 nucleotides are TGTGCCAGCAGCTTAGGGGCGTCGAGCTCCTACGAGCAGTACTTC. This encodes CASSLGASSSYEQYF.